The sequence of this TCR beta chain was determined in a study of cytomegalovirus exposure and HLA in healthy donors. About the research overall: Among about 179 million T cells, an earlier analysis found about 100 million unique TCR beta sequences. Study-wide points: The records held CMV serostatus as the only immune exposure information. Previous analysis showed most TCR beta V segments were productive about 87% or about 30% of the time.

V trimming: 5 bases; J trimming: 4 bases; junction bases outside the gene matches: 3. Germline loops: CDR1 MDHEN, CDR2 SYDVKM. The CDR3 is 13 amino acids. As for the donors, each was a healthy bone marrow donor. Primers: 60 Vbeta forward and 13 Jbeta reverse. The repertoire was sequenced with immunoSEQ multiplex PCR; TCRdb's copy has only in-frame clones and lacks some. Seen here are 100,000 to 150,000 clones, 74% observed once, and the top ten hold 5.5% to 8.5%. Notes on this clone: Antigen specificity is unknown.

Sequencing used PBMCs. The sequence derives from a male donor in good health and CMV-seronegative. The V and J genes are TRBV28 and TRBJ1-2, with 8 bases identical to TRBD1. The CDR3 protein is CASSEDRAYGYTF. The CDR3 DNA is TGTGCCAGCAGTGAGGACAGGGCCTATGGCTACACCTTC.